The rows below give T cell receptor beta chains drawn from one sample of a study of T-cell reconstitution after alpha-beta-depleted transplantation in children. Each CDR3 protein is one row after TCRdb ran MiXCR on the PCR reads. The data hold 700,000 or so distinct CDR3 sequences, with around 13% observed a single time. The material was PBMCs, obtained before TCRalphabeta/CD19-depleted stem cell transplant. The receptors originated from a girl aged 2 to 9 with congenital amegakaryocytic thrombocytopenia, due to receive a stem cell transplant. CDR3s include the opening cysteine and the closing phenylalanine or tryptophan. The order of the fields is V gene, J gene, D gene, clone size, CDR3 protein, CDR3 DNA. A D gene is named only where the DNA matches it firmly. Size tells how often a clone was seen (once, few, many) or the class of an expanded clone, and some rows leave it out.

TRBV5-6	TRBJ1-5	.	few	CASSLYDRADDSNQPQHF	TGTGCCAGCAGCTTGTATGACAGAGCTGACGATAGCAATCAGCCCCAGCATTTT
TRBV5-1	TRBJ2-1	.	.	CASSLTSMEWRNNEHFF	TGCGCCAGCAGCTTAACTAGCATGGAATGGAGGAACAATGAGCATTTCTTC
TRBV19	TRBJ1-2	.	many	CASREVGGYGYTF	TGTGCCAGCAGGGAGGTTGGCGGCTATGGCTACACCTTC
TRBV10-3	TRBJ1-1	.	many	CAIGAGGTEAFF	TGTGCCATCGGTGCGGGAGGGACTGAAGCTTTCTTT
TRBV12-3/TRBV12-4	TRBJ2-4	TRBD1	many	CASSLEGAHSSSLKNIQYF	TGTGCCAGCAGTTTAGAGGGGGCGCATTCATCGTCCCTCAAAAACATTCAGTACTTC
TRBV12-3/TRBV12-4	TRBJ2-3	.	many	CASTINWADTQYF	TGTGCCAGCACCATTAATTGGGCAGATACGCAGTATTTT
TRBV6-5	TRBJ2-1	.	many	CASSYFIFTEDPYNEQFF	TGTGCCAGCAGTTATTTTATATTTACGGAGGACCCATACAATGAGCAGTTCTTC
TRBV29-1	TRBJ2-5	.	many	CSVSLLEESETQYF	TGCAGCGTTTCCCTGCTAGAAGAGTCGGAGACCCAGTACTTC
TRBV5-1	TRBJ2-1	.	many	CASSLGTQVFYNEQFF	TGCGCCAGCAGCTTGGGAACGCAGGTATTCTACAATGAGCAGTTCTTC
TRBV20-1	TRBJ2-2	.	many	CSAPLGGRGELFF	TGCAGTGCTCCCCTGGGGGGGCGCGGGGAGCTGTTTTTT
TRBV7-8	TRBJ2-3	TRBD2	few	CASSEIAGGSTDTQYF	TGTGCCAGCAGCGAGATAGCGGGAGGGAGCACAGATACGCAGTATTTT
TRBV20-1	TRBJ1-2	.	many	CSARDPNLSVWRGYTF	TGCAGTGCTAGAGATCCGAACCTCTCGGTTTGGAGGGGCTACACCTTC
TRBV10-3	TRBJ1-2	TRBD1	many	CAIRPTGDYGYTF	TGTGCCATCAGGCCCACAGGGGACTATGGCTACACCTTC
TRBV5-1	TRBJ1-1	.	few	CASSLVPNPRGTEAFF	TGCGCCAGCAGCTTGGTCCCGAACCCCCGGGGCACTGAAGCTTTCTTT
TRBV5-1	TRBJ2-7	.	.	CASSSDSGSSYEQYF	TGCGCCAGCAGCTCCGACAGTGGGAGCTCCTACGAGCAGTACTTC
TRBV20-1	TRBJ2-7	TRBD2	many	CSARIPGLAPSEQYF	TGCAGTGCTAGAATTCCGGGACTAGCTCCCAGCGAGCAGTACTTC
TRBV28	TRBJ2-3	.	few	CASRDPGERRQYF	TGTGCCAGCAGGGACCCGGGTGAACGAAGGCAGTATTTT
TRBV6-1	TRBJ2-1	.	.	CASSVDLGSYNEQFF	TGTGCCAGCAGTGTCGACCTAGGCTCCTACAATGAGCAGTTCTTC
TRBV20-1	TRBJ2-7	.	many	CSASDLDRGSYEQYF	TGCAGTGCTTCTGACTTGGATCGGGGCTCCTACGAGCAGTACTTC
TRBV10-2	TRBJ2-2	TRBD2	many	CASSELAERIGELFF	TGCGCCAGCAGTGAACTAGCGGAGAGGATCGGGGAGCTGTTTTTT
TRBV5-1	TRBJ2-7	.	many	CASSLPGEAYEQYF	TGCGCCAGCAGCTTGCCGGGAGAAGCCTACGAGCAGTACTTC
TRBV29-1	TRBJ2-3	.	many	CSVVWGLVDTQYF	TGCAGCGTTGTGTGGGGGTTGGTAGATACGCAGTATTTT
TRBV29-1	TRBJ2-1	.	many	CSVDRIDYNEQFF	TGCAGCGTTGATAGAATAGATTACAATGAGCAGTTCTTC
TRBV12-3/TRBV12-4	TRBJ2-2	TRBD2	many	CASTGTSGTGELFF	TGTGCCAGCACCGGGACTAGCGGCACCGGGGAGCTGTTTTTT
TRBV7-9	TRBJ1-1	TRBD1	.	CASSPGQGWETEAFF	TGTGCCAGCAGCCCAGGACAGGGGTGGGAGACTGAAGCTTTCTTT
TRBV3-1	TRBJ1-4	TRBD1	.	CASSQPYIGTGNEKLFF	TGTGCCAGCAGCCAACCGTATATTGGGACAGGAAATGAAAAACTGTTTTTT
TRBV20-1	TRBJ2-1	TRBD2	many	CSAPIAGEANEQFF	TGCAGTGCTCCCATAGCGGGAGAGGCCAATGAGCAGTTCTTC
TRBV11-2	TRBJ2-1	TRBD1	few	CASSPLGQGALGAGGNEQFF	TGTGCCAGCAGCCCCCTGGGACAGGGGGCATTGGGGGCTGGGGGCAATGAGCAGTTCTTC
TRBV27	TRBJ2-7	TRBD2	many	CASSRPGLANEQYF	TGTGCCAGCAGTCGACCGGGACTAGCGAACGAGCAGTACTTC
TRBV28	TRBJ2-7	.	many	CASSFTATPPYEQYF	TGTGCCAGCAGTTTCACGGCTACTCCTCCCTACGAGCAGTACTTC
TRBV19	TRBJ1-6	.	.	CASSIFNSDNSPLHF	TGTGCCAGTAGTATCTTCAACAGCGATAATTCACCCCTCCACTTT
TRBV6-5	TRBJ2-7	TRBD2	few	CASSYSTGRLAGDSGEQYF	TGTGCCAGCAGTTACTCGACCGGGAGACTAGCGGGAGATTCCGGGGAGCAGTACTTC
TRBV18	TRBJ2-1	TRBD2	few	CASSMPPENSGPSYNEQFF	TGTGCCAGCTCAATGCCACCTGAAAATAGCGGGCCCTCCTACAATGAGCAGTTCTTC
TRBV7-6	TRBJ1-6	.	many	CASSLDGDSYNSPLHF	TGTGCCAGCAGCTTAGATGGGGACTCCTATAATTCACCCCTCCACTTT
TRBV28	TRBJ2-3	.	many	CASSLFPGDTDTQYF	TGTGCCAGCAGTTTGTTCCCAGGGGACACAGATACGCAGTATTTT
TRBV20-1	TRBJ2-7	TRBD1	few	CSATGGSSGSYEQYF	TGCAGTGCCACAGGGGGCAGTAGCGGATCCTACGAGCAGTACTTC
TRBV29-1	TRBJ2-5	.	.	CSVGRVDETQYF	TGCAGCGTTGGCAGGGTCGACGAGACCCAGTACTTC
TRBV5-1	TRBJ2-7	.	many	CASSSTPGMMSYEQYF	TGCGCCAGCAGCTCAACTCCAGGGATGATGTCCTACGAGCAGTACTTC
TRBV29-1	TRBJ2-5	.	many	CSVEDHPKETQYF	TGCAGCGTTGAAGATCACCCAAAAGAGACCCAGTACTTC
TRBV29-1	TRBJ1-5	.	many	CSVLPGDGQPQHF	TGCAGCGTCCTTCCAGGGGACGGGCAGCCCCAGCATTTT
TRBV5-1	TRBJ2-5	TRBD2	many	CASSTWTSWETQYF	TGCGCCAGCAGCACCTGGACTAGTTGGGAGACCCAGTACTTC
TRBV12-3/TRBV12-4	TRBJ2-7	TRBD2	few	CASSPWLLAGVAEQYF	TGTGCCAGCAGCCCCTGGTTACTAGCGGGAGTCGCCGAGCAGTACTTC
TRBV12-3/TRBV12-4	TRBJ2-1	.	.	CASGFPVTDSYNEQFF	TGTGCCAGCGGGTTCCCTGTCACGGACAGTTACAATGAGCAGTTCTTC
TRBV20-1	TRBJ2-1	TRBD2	.	CSAKGTSGPFYNEQFF	TGCAGTGCTAAAGGGACTAGCGGCCCATTCTACAATGAGCAGTTCTTC
TRBV20-1	TRBJ1-1	.	many	CSATEALNTEAFF	TGCAGTGCCACGGAGGCCTTGAACACTGAAGCTTTCTTT
TRBV11-2	TRBJ1-2	.	few	CASSLGQEGYTF	TGTGCCAGCAGCCTAGGTCAGGAAGGCTACACCTTC
TRBV7-9	TRBJ2-4	TRBD1	many	CASSQYRGLTKNIQYF	TGTGCCAGCAGTCAGTACAGGGGGCTAACCAAAAACATTCAGTACTTC
TRBV5-5	TRBJ2-7	.	few	CASSTWIMERTVVYEQYF	TGTGCCAGCAGCACTTGGATTATGGAGAGGACAGTTGTCTACGAGCAGTACTTC
TRBV20-1	TRBJ2-2	.	few	CSARHYTGELFF	TGCAGTGCTAGACATTACACCGGGGAGCTGTTTTTT
TRBV7-8	TRBJ1-3	.	once	CASSLDFGNTIYF	TGTGCCAGCAGCTTGGACTTTGGAAACACCATATATTTT
TRBV20-1	TRBJ2-5	.	few	CSARDPGIQETQYF	TGCAGTGCTAGAGACCCCGGGATCCAAGAGACCCAGTACTTC
TRBV20-1	TRBJ1-5	.	many	CSASSDRRSQPQHF	TGCAGTGCTTCCTCCGACAGGAGATCTCAGCCCCAGCATTTT
TRBV3-1	TRBJ2-7	TRBD1	many	CASSRQGTGSYEQYF	TGTGCCAGCAGCCGACAGGGGACGGGCTCCTACGAGCAGTACTTC
TRBV20-1	TRBJ2-5	TRBD2	many	CSARDTLAEAAETQYF	TGCAGTGCTAGAGATACCCTAGCGGAGGCGGCAGAGACCCAGTACTTC
TRBV29-1	TRBJ2-7	TRBD1	many	CSGRDRSYEQYF	TGCAGCGGCCGGGACAGAAGCTACGAGCAGTACTTC